One and the same sample provided the 29 T cell receptor beta chains below, sequenced in a study of Tregs in tolerant kidney transplant recipients. Profiling relied on immunoSEQ multiplex PCR, and the TCRdb table lists in-frame clones only, not all of them. Among some 71,000 clones listed, about 89% were seen once. The sequences come from CD4+ T cells from blood, collected before the transplant. The source is a human donor who received a combined kidney and bone marrow transplant.

This chain uses TRBV6-5 with TRBJ2-7, with 8 bases identical to TRBD1. Unmatched junction bases numbered 4, after V lost 2 bases and J lost 1 base. The CDR3 spans 15 residues. Per germline, CDR1 MNHEY and CDR2 SVGAGI. The CDR3 region is CASSYRDRRSYEQYF. As DNA, the CDR3 is TGTGCCAGCAGTTACCGGGACAGGCGTTCCTACGAGCAGTACTTC.

The table lists this clone with a few counts. The CDR3 region is CAAALTEYGYTF. The DNA for the CDR3 is TGTGCCGCGGCTCTGACGGAATATGGCTACACCTTC. The rearrangement links TRBV30 to TRBJ1-2; D call uncertain. The V gene lost 8 bases and the J gene lost 5 bases, with 15 bases spanning the gap. This CDR3 comprises 12 residues. Germline V gene sequence: CDR1 GTSNPN, CDR2 SVGIG (reference sequence).

The gene calls are TRBV6-1 and TRBJ2-7, with 8 nucleotides matching TRBD1. The CDR3 spans 15 residues. Trimming cost V 2 bases and J 2 bases; bases outside gene matches: 5. Germline V gene sequence: CDR1 MNHNS, CDR2 SASEGT. The CDR3: CASSEMDRVTYEQYF. The CDR3 nucleotides read TGTGCCAGCAGTGAAATGGACAGGGTAACCTACGAGCAGTACTTC.

The V call is TRBV7-2, the J call TRBJ1-1; TRBD1 is a possible D gene (5 bases). The CDR3 sequence is 13 residues long. The V end was cut by 3 bases, the J end by 1 base, with 6 bases between. The V gene's germline CDR1 is SGHTA and CDR2 FQGNSA. The CDR3 nucleotides read TGTGCCAGCAGCTTCCAGGGGAACACTGAAGCTTTCTTT. It translates to CASSFQGNTEAFF.

This clone occurred once. The chain combines TRBV11-1 with TRBJ2-5; the match to TRBD2 covers 10 bases. V lost 2 bases, J lost 3 bases, and 0 bases stayed unmatched. The CDR3 spans 14 residues. Germline-derived CDR1 and CDR2 are SGHAT and FQDESV (reference sequence). The chain's CDR3 is CASSLLAGEETQYF. For the CDR3, the DNA is TGTGCCAGCAGCTTACTAGCGGGAGAAGAGACCCAGTACTTC.

CDR3 in DNA: TGTGCCAGTAGTATATCAATTAACACTGAAGCTTTCTTT. This encodes CASSISINTEAFF. The rearrangement links TRBV19 to TRBJ1-1; D gene unclear. V gave up 2 bases and J gave up 2 bases, with 6 bases separating them. This CDR3 region has 13 residues. The V gene's germline CDR1 is LNHDA and CDR2 SQIVND (reference sequence). Using reference TRBV19 and TRBJ1-1 for the parts outside the CDR3, the full variable domain is DGGITQSPKYLFRKEGQNVTLSCEQNLNHDAMYWYRQDPGQGLRLIYYSQIVNDFQKGDIAEGYSVSREKKESFPLTVTSAQKNPTAFYLCASSISINTEAFFGQGTRLTVV.

The CDR3 here is CASSLIGQPNEQFF. The CDR3 DNA follows: TGTGCCAGCAGCTTAATAGGACAGCCCAATGAGCAGTTCTTC. This chain links TRBV7-2 with TRBJ2-1, with a weak D call TRBD1 (6 bases). This CDR3 spans 14 amino acids. V was trimmed by 2 bases and J by 6 bases, leaving 11 bases between them. CDR1 is SGHTA, CDR2 FQGNSA, per germline.

The chain is built from TRBV7-9 and TRBJ1-5; D is undetermined. The V and J ends lost 0 bases and 5 bases respectively, with 5 bases between them. Germline CDR1 is SEHNR and CDR2 is FQNEAQ (reference sequence). CDR3 length: 13 residues. CDR3 amino acids: CASSLAGDQPQHF. CDR3 bases: TGTGCCAGCAGCTTAGCCGGGGATCAGCCCCAGCATTTT. Based on the CDR3 plus reference TRBV7-9 and TRBJ1-5, the full variable domain is DTGVSQNPRHKITKRGQNVTFRCDPISEHNRLYWYRQTLGQGPEFLTYFQNEAQLEKSRLLSDRFSAERPKGSFSTLEIQRTEQGDSAMYLCASSLAGDQPQHFGDGTRLSIL.

V gene TRBV18 combines with J gene TRBJ1-2, with a possible D match to TRBD1 (6 bases). This CDR3 has 15 amino acids. CDR1 is KGHSH and CDR2 is LQKENI in the germline V gene. V lost 4 bases to trimming and J lost 4 bases, with 16 bases between them. The CDR3 DNA is TGTGCCAGCTCACTAGGGGTTGGACAGCTCTATGGCTACACCTTC. Translating gives CASSLGVGQLYGYTF.

This sequence joins TRBV7-9 and TRBJ2-7, with a tentative D call TRBD1 (7 bases). The CDR3 contains 15 residues. Germline CDR1 reads SEHNR; CDR2 reads FQNEAQ (reference sequence). V shed 0 bases and J shed 4 bases, with 13 bases lying between them. The CDR3 bases are TGTGCCAGCAGCTTAGCGGAGGGGGCGCTTTACGAGCAGTACTTC. This gives the protein CASSLAEGALYEQYF.

As for this clone: The sample holds other DNA sequences that translate to the same CDR3. The gene calls are TRBV10-2 and TRBJ2-7, with TRBD1 as a possible D gene (5 bases). Germline V lookup: CDR1 WSHSY, CDR2 SAAADI. V was trimmed by 4 bases and J by 1 base, leaving 8 bases between them. The CDR3 runs 13 residues. The chain's CDR3 is CASSVRESYEQYF. The CDR3 nucleotides are TGCGCCAGCAGTGTCAGGGAATCCTACGAGCAGTACTTC.

The chain is built from TRBV7-3 and TRBJ2-3, with D perhaps TRBD2 (5 bases). The V and J ends lost 2 bases and 0 bases respectively, with 9 bases between them. This CDR3 is 15 amino acids long. CDR1 is SGHTA, CDR2 FQGTGA, per germline. In nucleotides, the CDR3 is TGTGCCAGCAGCTTATTAGCGTCAAGCACAGATACGCAGTATTTT. As protein: CASSLLASSTDTQYF.

The chain recombines TRBV28 with TRBJ1-5, with 7 bases aligning to TRBD1. Trimming cost V 5 bases and J 0 bases; bases outside gene matches: 7. The CDR3 is 16 amino acids. CDR1 is MDHEN and CDR2 is SYDVKM in the germline V gene. The CDR3 bases are TGTGCCAGCAGTCTTCGACAGGGCAATAGCAATCAGCCCCAGCATTTT. Protein product: CASSLRQGNSNQPQHF.

The rearrangement uses TRBV9 and TRBJ2-7, with TRBD1 identical over 9 bases. The trim removed 1 base at V and 3 bases at J, leaving 5 bases unmatched. The germline gives CDR1 SGDLS, CDR2 YYNGEE. This CDR3 is 15 amino acids long. The chain's CDR3 is CASSVTTGGIYEQYF. The CDR3 DNA reads TGTGCCAGCAGCGTAACGACAGGGGGAATCTACGAGCAGTACTTC.

The chain couples TRBV9 to TRBJ2-5; TRBD1 might be the D (6 bases). Germline V gene lookup returns CDR1 SGDLS and CDR2 YYNGEE. V was pared by 0 bases and J by 3 bases, with 9 bases between. The CDR3 sequence is 14 residues long. The CDR3 DNA reads TGTGCCAGCAGCGTAGGTGCAGGGGAAGAGACCCAGTACTTC. Its protein is CASSVGAGEETQYF.

Points on this clone: A junction end diverges from the germline sequence, so it may reflect a read error. The J gene is TRBJ1-1, the V gene TRBV19; D might be TRBD1 (6 bases). CDR3 length: 14 residues. Germline CDR1 and CDR2: LNHDA and SQIVND (reference sequence). CDR3 sequence (DNA): TGTGCCAGTAGATCCCGAACAGGGAACGCTGAAGCTTTCTTT. Translation: CASRSRTGNAEAFF. The entire variable domain, with the rest obtained from reference TRBV19 and TRBJ1-1, is as follows: DGGITQSPKYLFRKEGQNVTLSCEQNLNHDAMYWYRQDPGQGLRLIYYSQIVNDFQKGDIAEGYSVSREKKESFPLTVTSAQKNPTAFYLCASRSRTGNAEAFFGQGTRLTVV.

The chain combines TRBV28 with TRBJ2-1, with 10 bases aligning to TRBD2. The CDR3 has 15 residues. The junction had 9 bases not matched to a gene; V was cut back by 2 bases and J by 11 bases. CDR1 and CDR2 (germline): MDHEN, SYDVKM. The DNA of the CDR3 is TGTGCCAGCAGTTTAGTGGGACTAGCGACGGGCAAGCAGTTCTTC. Protein sequence: CASSLVGLATGKQFF.

This chain uses TRBV5-1 with TRBJ2-2; D gene uncertain. This CDR3 has 16 amino acids. Germline V gene data show CDR1 as SGHRS and CDR2 as YFSETQ. The V gene lost 4 bases and the J gene lost 0 bases, with 13 bases spanning the gap. CDR3 protein: CASSDSLIANTGELFF. In DNA form, the CDR3 reads TGCGCCAGCAGCGACTCCCTTATAGCGAACACCGGGGAGCTGTTTTTT.

The chain recombines TRBV7-8 with TRBJ1-2; 7 positions match TRBD1. Germline CDR1 SGHVS, CDR2 FQNEAQ. The CDR3 has 14 amino acids. Trimming at V came to 4 bases and at J to 4 bases, leaving 6 bases not matched to a gene. For the CDR3, the DNA is TGTGCCAGCAGCTCCCATACAGGGGCCTATGGCTACACCTTC. Its translation is CASSSHTGAYGYTF.

This chain connects TRBV27 to TRBJ2-1; the D gene is possibly TRBD2 (6 bases). CDR1 is MNHEY, CDR2 SMNVEV, per germline (reference sequence). Trimming cost V 7 bases and J 2 bases, with 9 bases left between them. This CDR3 has 13 residues. The CDR3 loop is CASKEGPYNEQFF. CDR3 sequence (DNA): TGTGCCAGCAAGGAGGGGCCCTACAATGAGCAGTTCTTC.

The V gene is TRBV11-2, the J gene TRBJ2-3; 11 bases align to TRBD2. Germline loops: CDR1 SGHAT, CDR2 FQNNGV. The CDR3 has 18 residues. Trimming took 5 bases from V and 3 from J; bases not matched to a gene: 13. Here the CDR3 DNA reads TGTGCCAGCAGCCAGGGACTAGCGGAATCGGCAAGGACAGATACGCAGTATTTT. It translates to CASSQGLAESARTDTQYF.

This clone is a singleton in its sample. The gene calls are TRBV14 and TRBJ2-3; 8 bases map to TRBD1. V shed 4 bases, J shed 5 bases, and the junction held 8 bases outside the gene matches. The CDR3 has 15 residues. In germline, CDR1 is SGHDN, CDR2 FVKESK. CDR3 amino acids: CASSLRGQGLDTQYF. The CDR3, as DNA: TGTGCCAGCAGCCTTCGCGGACAGGGACTAGATACGCAGTATTTT.

This clone was seen more than once but under ten times. The chain carries TRBV30 and TRBJ1-5, with D perhaps TRBD1 (6 bases). V was pared by 8 bases and J by 5 bases, with 16 bases between. The germline gives CDR1 GTSNPN, CDR2 SVGIG (reference sequence). The CDR3 runs 13 residues. CDR3 in amino acids: CAAGGQNDQPQHF. The CDR3 DNA sequence: TGTGCCGCTGGGGGACAAAACGATCAGCCCCAGCATTTT.

The chain recombines TRBV5-1 with TRBJ2-2, with D tentatively TRBD1 (5 bases). Trimming took off 4 bases at V and 0 bases at J, with 13 bases between the two ends. The CDR3 extends over 16 amino acids. Germline V lookup: CDR1 SGHRS, CDR2 YFSETQ. CDR3 bases: TGCGCCAGCAGCCTTTGGGGCGGAGCGAACACCGGGGAGCTGTTTTTT. It is translated as CASSLWGGANTGELFF.

The genes are TRBV28 and TRBJ1-3, with 10 nucleotides matching TRBD1. Trimming removed 6 bases from V and 4 bases from J; junction bases left unmatched: 3. Germline V gene sequence: CDR1 MDHEN, CDR2 SYDVKM. The CDR3 contains 14 residues. In nucleotides, the CDR3 is TGTGCCAGCAGCAGACAGGGGGCAGGAAACACCATATATTTT. Translated: CASSRQGAGNTIYF. The full variable domain, its missing parts supplied by reference TRBV28 and TRBJ1-3, is DVKVTQSSRYLVKRTGEKVFLECVQDMDHENMFWYRQDPGLGLRLIYFSYDVKMKEKGDIPEGYSVSREKKERFSLILESASTNQTSMYLCASSRQGAGNTIYFGEGSWLTVV.

The gene calls are TRBV5-1 and TRBJ2-7; 13 bases align to TRBD2. V lost 0 bases, J lost 5 bases, and 5 bases stayed unmatched. This CDR3 spans 16 amino acids. The germline V gene encodes CDR1 SGHRS and CDR2 YFSETQ. Here the CDR3 reads CASSLGTSGSLNEQYF. As DNA, the CDR3 is TGCGCCAGCAGCTTGGGGACTAGCGGGAGTCTTAACGAGCAGTACTTC.

The V gene is TRBV18, the J gene TRBJ2-7; TRBD1 matches at 9 bases. Germline loops: CDR1 KGHSH, CDR2 LQKENI. The trim removed 0 bases at V and 5 bases at J, leaving 5 bases unmatched. The CDR3 is 15 amino acids. The CDR3 DNA reads as TGTGCCAGCTCACCACCGGGACAGGGATCGAACGAGCAGTACTTC. Amino acids: CASSPPGQGSNEQYF. The variable domain in full, completed from reference TRBV18 and TRBJ2-7, reads NAGVMQNPRHLVRRRGQEARLRCSPMKGHSHVYWYRQLPEEGLKFMVYLQKENIIDESGMPKERFSAEFPKEGPSILRIQQVVRGDSAAYFCASSPPGQGSNEQYFGPGTRLTVT.

Only one count was recorded for this clone. The gene calls are TRBV19 and TRBJ2-1; D remains unclear. Deletions cut 6 bases from V and 7 bases from J, with 13 bases between. The length of the CDR3 is 13 residues. Germline CDR1 LNHDA, CDR2 SQIVND (reference sequence). The DNA for the CDR3 is TGTGCCAGTAGCCAATCTAGATTGAATGAGCAGTTCTTC. Translating gives CASSQSRLNEQFF. Variable domain in full (rest from reference TRBV19 and TRBJ2-1): DGGITQSPKYLFRKEGQNVTLSCEQNLNHDAMYWYRQDPGQGLRLIYYSQIVNDFQKGDIAEGYSVSREKKESFPLTVTSAQKNPTAFYLCASSQSRLNEQFFGPGTRLTVL.

This sequence joins TRBV5-1 and TRBJ2-5, with TRBD2 identical over 13 bases. Germline CDR1 reads SGHRS; CDR2 reads YFSETQ. Germline trimming cut 4 bases from V and 5 bases from J; bases unmatched to any gene: 11. The CDR3 consists of 17 residues. As DNA, the CDR3 is TGCGCCAGCAGCGGACCACTAGCGGGAGGGCCCGGTGAGACCCAGTACTTC. Protein product: CASSGPLAGGPGETQYF.